The 30 T cell receptor beta chains below come from one sample, sequenced in a study of Ad26.COV2.S vaccination and SARS-CoV-2 variants. Treatment given: over 15 received Ad26.COV2.S at low or high dose, single or two shots; roughly five received placebo; per-sample allocation not given. Sampling occurred on day 63 after the first vaccine or placebo injection. The protocol was immunoSEQ multiplex PCR, while the TCRdb copy is restricted to in-frame clones and leaves out a portion. The sample yields about 440,000 clones, roughly 87% seen once. Source: peripheral blood, taken in a trial of Ad26.COV2.S vaccine versus placebo. The receptors stem from a person between 18 and 65 years old who received the Ad26.COV2.S COVID-19 vaccine or a placebo.

The chain is built from TRBV3-1 (or the pseudogene TRBV3-2) and TRBJ1-6; 7 bases align to TRBD1. This CDR3 region has 15 residues. V lost 0 bases, J lost 9 bases, and 5 bases stayed unmatched. CDR1 and CDR2 from the germline V gene are LGHDT and YNNKEL (reference sequence). The CDR3 is CASSQDRDRVSPLHF. In DNA, the CDR3 is TGTGCCAGCAGCCAAGATCGCGACAGGGTTTCACCCCTCCACTTT.

The chain links TRBV29-1 to TRBJ2-1, with D tentatively TRBD1 or TRBD2 (6 bases each). CDR3 length: 14 residues. Deletions cut 6 bases from V and 2 bases from J, with 14 bases between. CDR1 is SQVTM, CDR2 ANQGSEA, per germline. CDR3 loop: CSVGGGMAYNEQFF. The CDR3, as DNA: TGCAGCGTGGGGGGCGGGATGGCCTACAATGAGCAGTTCTTC.

The V and J genes are TRBV21-1 and TRBJ2-7; TRBD2 was called by the table and not checked on the DNA. TRBV21-1 is given as a pseudogene. The CDR3 length is 13 residues. The CDR3 sequence: CASSQVGGAEQYF. In nucleotides, the CDR3 is TGTGCCAGCAGCCAGGTGGGGGGAGCCGAGCAGTACTTC.

The V call is TRBV2, the J call TRBJ2-5; 13 bases agree with TRBD2. The junction had 9 bases not matched to a gene; V was cut back by 6 bases and J by 5 bases. This CDR3 is built from 16 residues. Germline CDR1 is SNHLY and CDR2 is FYNNEI. The CDR3 is CASRGLAGANRETQYF. The CDR3 DNA sequence: TGTGCCAGCAGAGGACTAGCGGGAGCAAATCGGGAGACCCAGTACTTC.

The chain employs TRBV28 and TRBJ2-1; TRBD2 matches at 8 bases. CDR1 and CDR2 from the germline V gene are MDHEN and SYDVKM. V dropped 8 bases and J dropped 10; count of bases not matched to a gene: 10. The CDR3 extends over 13 amino acids. This chain's CDR3 is CASFGGGGLEQFF. Written as DNA, the CDR3 is TGTGCCAGCTTCGGGGGGGGAGGGCTGGAGCAGTTCTTC.

The V call is TRBV9, the J call TRBJ2-1, with 9 bases aligning to TRBD2. CDR1 SGDLS and CDR2 YYNGEE come from the germline V gene. V shed 3 bases, J shed 3 bases, and the junction held 7 bases outside the gene matches. The length of the CDR3 is 16 residues. In DNA, the CDR3 is TGTGCCAGCAGCGCCTCTAGCGGGGCAGGCTACAATGAGCAGTTCTTC. Protein sequence: CASSASSGAGYNEQFF.

The V and J genes are TRBV5-4 and TRBJ2-1; 8 positions match TRBD2. The CDR3 is made up of 15 amino acids. CDR1 is SGHNT and CDR2 is YYREEE in the germline V gene (reference sequence). Trimming at V came to 4 bases and at J to 8 bases, leaving 11 bases not matched to a gene. CDR3 sequence: CASSRTSRPSDEQFF. The DNA for the CDR3 is TGTGCCAGCAGCCGGACTAGCAGGCCGAGCGATGAGCAGTTCTTC.

The CDR3 spells CASSERARIRGNQPQHF. Here the CDR3 DNA reads TGTGCCAGCAGTGAAAGGGCCAGAATACGGGGCAATCAGCCCCAGCATTTT. This rearrangement joins TRBV6-1 to TRBJ1-5, with unresolved D. V gave up 2 bases and J gave up 2 bases, with 16 bases separating them. This CDR3 is built from 17 residues. Germline values: CDR1 MNHNS, CDR2 SASEGT.

This chain links TRBV18 with TRBJ1-6, with D possibly matching TRBD1 (6 bases). With 3 bases removed from V and 8 bases from J, the gap between germline ends came to 14 bases. CDR1 and CDR2 from the germline V gene are KGHSH and LQKENI. The CDR3 runs 15 residues. CDR3: CASSPLPPGDSPLHF. The CDR3 DNA sequence: TGTGCCAGCTCACCGCTTCCCCCAGGGGATTCACCCCTCCACTTT.

This clone came up a few times. This chain uses TRBV9 with TRBJ1-6; 9 bases fit TRBD1. Germline V gives CDR1 SGDLS, CDR2 YYNGEE. This CDR3 is 15 amino acids long. V lost 0 bases and J lost 10; bases outside the gene matches: 5. The CDR3 loop reads CASSVGGTGSSPLHF. The CDR3 DNA sequence: TGTGCCAGCAGCGTAGGCGGGACAGGGTCGTCACCCCTCCACTTT.

This chain links TRBV7-8 with TRBJ2-7, with D possibly being TRBD1 (6 bases). The CDR3 runs 13 residues. The germline V gene encodes CDR1 SGHVS and CDR2 FQNEAQ. Trimming took 3 bases from V and 5 from J, leaving 11 bases between them. The CDR3 DNA reads as TGTGCCAGCAGCTTCAGGGGAACGAACGAGCAGTACTTC. Protein product: CASSFRGTNEQYF.

The chain uses TRBV5-1 and TRBJ2-3; 10 bases line up with TRBD2. V trimming: 4 bases; J trimming: 2 bases; junction bases outside the gene matches: 1. This CDR3 contains 14 residues. Germline V gives CDR1 SGHRS, CDR2 YFSETQ. The CDR3 protein is CASSTSGDTDTQYF. CDR3 coding DNA: TGCGCCAGCAGCACTAGCGGGGACACAGATACGCAGTATTTT. The full variable domain, in which reference TRBV5-1 and TRBJ2-3 provide the parts outside the CDR3, is KAGVTQTPRYLIKTRGQQVTLSCSPISGHRSVSWYQQTPGQGLQFLFEYFSETQRNKGNFPGRFSGRQFSNSRSEMNVSTLELGDSALYLCASSTSGDTDTQYFGPGTRLTVL.

The genes are TRBV24-1 and TRBJ2-1; 9 bases line up with TRBD1. The ends lost 4 bases at V and 4 bases at J; junction bases unmatched: 7. CDR1 and CDR2 (germline): KGHDR, SFDVKD. The CDR3 loop spans 16 amino acids. CDR3 DNA: TGTGCCACCAGTGACCCCCCCGGGACAGGGTACAATGAGCAGTTCTTC. It encodes CATSDPPGTGYNEQFF.

The chain couples TRBV12-3 or TRBV12-4 to TRBJ2-3; D perhaps matches TRBD2 (5 bases). This CDR3 region has 13 residues. The ends were cut back, 3 bases at V and 4 bases at J, with 8 bases in the middle. CDR3 region: CASSFSGADTQYF. DNA for the CDR3: TGTGCCAGCAGTTTTTCCGGGGCAGATACGCAGTATTTT.

V gene TRBV5-1 combines with J gene TRBJ1-5; D uncertain. Germline CDR1 reads SGHRS; CDR2 reads YFSETQ. The V end was cut by 0 bases, the J end by 9 bases, with 16 bases between. The CDR3 has 15 residues. CDR3 bases: TGCGCCAGCAGCTTGGCCCCCACGGATGGTGGGCCCCAGCATTTT. Protein: CASSLAPTDGGPQHF.

CDR3 residues: CASSRKTGVDTQYF. CDR3 sequence (DNA): TGTGCCAGCAGTCGCAAAACAGGAGTCGATACGCAGTATTTT. The rearrangement joins TRBV27 to TRBJ2-3, with D tentatively TRBD1 (5 bases). The CDR3 is 14 residues long. Trimming pared 5 bases from V and 6 bases from J, leaving 15 bases between. Germline loops: CDR1 MNHEY, CDR2 SMNVEV (reference sequence).

The V call is TRBV7-3, the J call TRBJ2-1; D unclear. There are 14 residues in the CDR3. Germline CDR1 and CDR2: SGHTA and FQGTGA. V was shortened by 4 bases and J by 4 bases, with 11 bases between the two germline ends. CDR3 DNA sequence: TGTGCCAGCAGCTCCGCCCCCCCGTACAATGAGCAGTTCTTC. Encoded protein: CASSSAPPYNEQFF.

The rearrangement links TRBV7-8 to TRBJ2-1; D uncertain. V dropped 0 bases and J dropped 1 base, with 16 bases sitting between them. CDR1 SGHVS and CDR2 FQNEAQ come from the germline V gene. The CDR3 sequence is 18 residues long. For the CDR3, the DNA is TGTGCCAGCAGCTTAGCGCTAATGCCGGGTATTTCCTACAATGAGCAGTTCTTC. Its protein product is CASSLALMPGISYNEQFF.

The count of this clone is one. The chain has TRBV5-6 and TRBJ2-7; D remains ambiguous. V was cut by 1 base and J by 0 bases, with 8 bases left in between. CDR1 is SGHDT and CDR2 is YYEEEE in the germline V gene. The CDR3 contains 14 residues. The CDR3 DNA follows: TGTGCCAGCAGCTTGATGGCAGCCTCCTACGAGCAGTACTTC. It is translated as CASSLMAASYEQYF.

The rearrangement uses TRBV28 and TRBJ2-5; TRBD2 might be the D (6 bases). The CDR3 length is 15 residues. CDR1 and CDR2 from the germline V gene are MDHEN and SYDVKM. V dropped 2 bases and J dropped 1 base, with 11 bases sitting between them. CDR3: CASSLLSGPQETQYF. CDR3 nucleotides: TGTGCCAGCAGTTTACTTAGCGGACCCCAAGAGACCCAGTACTTC.

The chain links TRBV28 to TRBJ2-4, with D hard to call. Germline loops: CDR1 MDHEN, CDR2 SYDVKM. The V end was cut by 4 bases, the J end by 6 bases, with 7 bases between. There are 12 residues in the CDR3. CDR3 in amino acids: CASSSPPNIQYF. CDR3 DNA sequence: TGTGCCAGCAGTTCCCCGCCAAACATTCAGTACTTC.

This chain connects TRBV5-1 to TRBJ2-7, with TRBD2 as a possible D gene (5 bases). Looked up from germline, CDR1 is SGHRS and CDR2 is YFSETQ. The length of the CDR3 is 18 residues. V was clipped by 4 bases and J by 0 bases, with 23 bases between them. The CDR3 bases are TGCGCCAGCAGCCCATCTCCGGAGGACCAAAACTACTCCTACGAGCAGTACTTC. Encoded protein: CASSPSPEDQNYSYEQYF.

This chain uses TRBV21-1 with TRBJ1-1; the table gives TRBD1 as D, unverified against the DNA. TRBV21-1 is recorded as a pseudogene. The CDR3 covers 17 residues. CDR3 nucleotides: TGTGCCAGCAGCAAAAGGACAGGTGATGGGGTGGGCACTGAAGCTTTCTTT. It specifies CASSKRTGDGVGTEAFF.

The chain carries TRBV5-5 and TRBJ2-1; tentatively, D is TRBD1 (5 bases). The length of the CDR3 is 14 residues. Germline V gene sequence: CDR1 SGHKS, CDR2 YYEKEE (reference sequence). The ends were cut back, 2 bases at V and 4 bases at J, with 10 bases in the middle. In DNA, the CDR3 is TGTGCCAGCAGCTTCGAGACAGAATACAATGAGCAGTTCTTC. The encoded protein is CASSFETEYNEQFF.

The chain uses TRBV5-1 and TRBJ1-4; 9 bases align to TRBD1. Germline V CDR1 and CDR2: SGHRS, YFSETQ. V gave up 7 bases and J gave up 5 bases; unmatched junction bases: 6. This CDR3 comprises 14 residues. CDR3 in DNA: TGCGCCAGCGCGTCCGGGACAGGGAATGAAAAACTGTTTTTT. It specifies CASASGTGNEKLFF.

This rearrangement joins TRBV2 to TRBJ1-5; TRBD1 agrees at 7 bases. Trimming at V came to 1 base and at J to 6 bases, leaving 0 bases not matched to a gene. CDR1 is SNHLY, CDR2 FYNNEI, per germline. This CDR3 has 13 amino acids. CDR3 sequence: CASSEGQGQPQHF. The CDR3 DNA reads TGTGCCAGCAGTGAAGGACAGGGTCAGCCCCAGCATTTT.

Here the CDR3 reads CASSLTSGKEGEQYF. CDR3 nucleotide sequence: TGTGCCAGCAGTCTGACTAGCGGGAAAGAGGGCGAGCAGTACTTC. The J gene is TRBJ2-7, the V gene TRBV27, with TRBD2 matching over 11 bases. V lost 5 bases and J lost 6; bases outside the gene matches: 9. Looked up from germline, CDR1 is MNHEY and CDR2 is SMNVEV (reference sequence). The length of the CDR3 is 15 residues.

This clone appeared a single time. J is TRBJ2-2 and V is TRBV6-2 or TRBV6-3, with 12 bases that match TRBD2. Germline lookup yields CDR1 MNHEY and CDR2 SVGEGT. V lost 0 bases and J lost 5; bases outside the gene matches: 7. There are 18 residues in the CDR3. The CDR3 region has the DNA TGTGCCAGCAGTTACTCCCTAGCGGGAGGGCCGAGGACCGGGGAGCTGTTTTTT. Translation gives CASSYSLAGGPRTGELFF.

The rearrangement joins TRBV19 to TRBJ1-4; unclear D gene. The germline CDR1 and CDR2 sequences are LNHDA and SQIVND (reference sequence). CDR3 length: 13 residues. V was shortened by 3 bases and J by 6 bases, with 8 bases between the two germline ends. The CDR3 DNA follows: TGTGCCAGTAGTATTCGAGGGTATGAAAAACTGTTTTTT. Its translation is CASSIRGYEKLFF.

This chain links TRBV24-1 with TRBJ2-1; no definite D call. V gave up 4 bases and J gave up 7 bases, with 19 bases separating them. Germline assignment: CDR1 KGHDR and CDR2 SFDVKD. The CDR3 runs 16 residues. DNA for the CDR3: TGTGCCACCAGTGACCCCGACTCAGCCAGAAGGAATGAGCAGTTCTTC. This codes for CATSDPDSARRNEQFF.